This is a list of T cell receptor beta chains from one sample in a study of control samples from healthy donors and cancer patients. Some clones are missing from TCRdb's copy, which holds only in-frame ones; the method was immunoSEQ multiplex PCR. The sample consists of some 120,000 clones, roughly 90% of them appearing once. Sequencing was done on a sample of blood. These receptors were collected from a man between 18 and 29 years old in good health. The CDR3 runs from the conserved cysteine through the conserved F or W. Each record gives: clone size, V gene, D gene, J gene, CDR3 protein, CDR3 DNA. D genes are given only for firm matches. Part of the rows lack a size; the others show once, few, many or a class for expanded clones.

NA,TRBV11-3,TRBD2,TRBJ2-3,CASSFMWVDSGSGSDTQYF,TGTGCCAGCAGCTTCATGTGGGTTGATAGCGGGAGTGGCTCAGATACGCAGTATTTT
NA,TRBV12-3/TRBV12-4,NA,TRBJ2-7,CASSFRPYEQYF,TGTGCCAGCAGTTTCCGCCCCTACGAGCAGTACTTC
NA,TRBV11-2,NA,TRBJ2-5,CASTGRETQYF,TGTGCCAGCACGGGCCGGGAGACCCAGTACTTC
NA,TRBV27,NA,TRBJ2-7,CASSSEGRGYEQYF,TGTGCCAGCAGTTCGGAGGGGCGCGGGTACGAGCAGTACTTC
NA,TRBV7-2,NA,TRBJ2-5,CASSLTSGKETQYF,TGTGCCAGCAGCTTGACGTCGGGTAAAGAGACCCAGTACTTC
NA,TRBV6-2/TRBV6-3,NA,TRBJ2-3,CASSYSEGFTQYF,TGTGCCAGCAGTTACTCGGAGGGGTTTACGCAGTATTTT
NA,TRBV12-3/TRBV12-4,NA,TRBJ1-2,CASSLGGGYGYTF,TGTGCCAGCAGTTTGGGGGGCGGCTATGGCTACACCTTC
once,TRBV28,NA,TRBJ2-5,CASSPRRETQYF,TGTGCCAGCAGTCCGAGACGGGAGACCCAGTACTTC
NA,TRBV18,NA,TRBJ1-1,CASSPPWGAMNTEAFF,TGTGCCAGCTCACCACCTTGGGGGGCGATGAACACTGAAGCTTTCTTT
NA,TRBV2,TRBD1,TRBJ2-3,CASRDRGVNTDTQYF,TGTGCCAGCAGGGACAGGGGGGTGAACACAGATACGCAGTATTTT
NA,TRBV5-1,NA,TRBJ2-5,CASSSGTGIQETQYF,TGCGCCAGCAGCTCTGGGACTGGAATTCAAGAGACCCAGTACTTC
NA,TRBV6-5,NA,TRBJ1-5,CASSYSLLGAQPQHF,TGTGCCAGCAGTTACTCCCTTCTTGGTGCTCAGCCCCAGCATTTT
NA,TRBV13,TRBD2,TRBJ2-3,CASSSPSGSTDTQYF,TGTGCCAGCAGCTCCCCTAGCGGAAGCACAGATACGCAGTATTTT
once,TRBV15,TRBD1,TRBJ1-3,CATSRDPTGGTGNTIYF,TGTGCCACCAGCAGAGACCCAACAGGGGGCACGGGAAACACCATATATTTT
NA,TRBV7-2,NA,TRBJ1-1,CASSFAGDRTEAFF,TGTGCCAGCAGCTTCGCAGGGGATCGCACTGAAGCTTTCTTT
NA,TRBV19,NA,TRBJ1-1,CASSIGLLAFF,TGTGCCAGTAGTATAGGTCTCCTAGCTTTCTTT
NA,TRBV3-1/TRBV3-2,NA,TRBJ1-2,CASSQVDYGYTF,TGTGCCAGCAGCCAAGTTGATTATGGCTACACCTTC
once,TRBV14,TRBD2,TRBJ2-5,CASSQDGGLGSETQYF,TGTGCCAGCAGCCAAGATGGGGGACTAGGTTCCGAGACCCAGTACTTC
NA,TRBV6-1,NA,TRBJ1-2,CASSEAARDYGYTF,TGTGCCAGCAGTGAAGCGGCCAGGGACTATGGCTACACCTTC
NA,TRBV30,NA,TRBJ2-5,CAWSEGGWEETQYF,TGTGCCTGGAGTGAAGGGGGATGGGAAGAGACCCAGTACTTC
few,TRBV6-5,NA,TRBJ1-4,CASSYRGVTNEKLFF,TGTGCCAGCAGTTACCGGGGAGTAACTAATGAAAAACTGTTTTTT
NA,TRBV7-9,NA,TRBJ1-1,CASSSTNLEAFF,TGTGCCAGCAGCTCCACTAATTTGGAAGCTTTCTTT